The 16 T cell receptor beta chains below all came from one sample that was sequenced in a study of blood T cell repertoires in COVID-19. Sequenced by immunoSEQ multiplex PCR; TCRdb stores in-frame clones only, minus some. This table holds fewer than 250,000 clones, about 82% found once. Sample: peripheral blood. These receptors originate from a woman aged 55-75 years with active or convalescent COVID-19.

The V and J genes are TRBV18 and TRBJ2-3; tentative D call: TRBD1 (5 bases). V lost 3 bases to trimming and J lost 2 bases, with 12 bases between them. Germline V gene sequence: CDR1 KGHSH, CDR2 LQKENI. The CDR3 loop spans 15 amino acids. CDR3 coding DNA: TGTGCCAGCTCACCGTCGTTAGGGGCCACAGATACGCAGTATTTT. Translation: CASSPSLGATDTQYF.

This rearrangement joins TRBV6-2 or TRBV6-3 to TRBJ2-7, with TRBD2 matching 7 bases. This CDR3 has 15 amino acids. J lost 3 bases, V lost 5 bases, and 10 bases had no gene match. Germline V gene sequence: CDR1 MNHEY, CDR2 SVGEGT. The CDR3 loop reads CASSRRLAANYEQYF. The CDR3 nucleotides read TGTGCCAGCAGTCGCCGGCTAGCGGCTAACTACGAGCAGTACTTC.

The CDR3 region is CASSFGLDYGYTF. CDR3 coding DNA: TGTGCCAGCAGTTTTGGCCTTGACTATGGCTACACCTTC. This chain uses TRBV27 with TRBJ1-2; no definite D call. Germline CDR1 reads MNHEY; CDR2 reads SMNVEV (reference sequence). The CDR3 totals 13 residues. V was clipped by 3 bases and J by 3 bases, with 8 bases between them.

This chain's CDR3 is CASSAPRLAASTDTQYF. CDR3 sequence (DNA): TGTGCCAGCAGCGCTCCCAGACTAGCGGCATCCACAGATACGCAGTATTTT. The chain carries TRBV7-9 and TRBJ2-3, with 9 positions matching TRBD2. CDR1 and CDR2 (germline): SEHNR, FQNEAQ (reference sequence). V gave up 5 bases and J gave up 2 bases; unmatched junction bases: 11. The CDR3 has 17 residues. Full variable domain (missing parts from reference TRBV7-9 and TRBJ2-3): DTGVSQNPRHKITKRGQNVTFRCDPISEHNRLYWYRQTLGQGPEFLTYFQNEAQLEKSRLLSDRFSAERPKGSFSTLEIQRTEQGDSAMYLCASSAPRLAASTDTQYFGPGTRLTVL.

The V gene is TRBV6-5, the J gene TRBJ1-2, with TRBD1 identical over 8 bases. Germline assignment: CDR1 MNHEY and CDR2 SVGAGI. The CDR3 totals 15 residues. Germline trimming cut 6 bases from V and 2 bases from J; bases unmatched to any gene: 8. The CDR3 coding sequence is TGTGCCAGCAGCGGGGAGAGACAGGGGAACTATGGCTACACCTTC. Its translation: CASSGERQGNYGYTF.

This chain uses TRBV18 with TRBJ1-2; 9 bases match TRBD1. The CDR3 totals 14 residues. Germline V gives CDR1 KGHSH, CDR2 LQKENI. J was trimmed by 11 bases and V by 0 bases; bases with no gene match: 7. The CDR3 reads CASSPPGTGTWYTF. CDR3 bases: TGTGCCAGCTCACCACCCGGGACAGGGACTTGGTACACCTTC.

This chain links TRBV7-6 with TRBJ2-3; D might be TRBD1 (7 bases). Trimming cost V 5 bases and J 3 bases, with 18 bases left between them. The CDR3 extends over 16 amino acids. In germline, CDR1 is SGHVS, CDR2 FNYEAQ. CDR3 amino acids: CASSPPGGIRTDTQYF. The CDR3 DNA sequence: TGTGCCAGCAGCCCCCCAGGGGGGATTCGAACAGATACGCAGTATTTT.

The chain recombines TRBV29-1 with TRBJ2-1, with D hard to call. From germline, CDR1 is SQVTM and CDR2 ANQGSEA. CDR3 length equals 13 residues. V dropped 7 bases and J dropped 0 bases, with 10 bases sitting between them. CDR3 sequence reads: CSGDSSSYNEQFF. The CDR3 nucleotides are TGCAGCGGAGACTCGAGCTCCTACAATGAGCAGTTCTTC.

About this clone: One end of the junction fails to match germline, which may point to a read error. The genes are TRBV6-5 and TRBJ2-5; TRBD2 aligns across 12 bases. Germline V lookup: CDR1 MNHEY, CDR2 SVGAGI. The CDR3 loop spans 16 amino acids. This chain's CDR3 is CVSSYSVTSGRETQYF. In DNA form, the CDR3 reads TGTGTCAGCAGTTACTCGGTGACTAGCGGGAGAGAGACCCAGTACTTC.

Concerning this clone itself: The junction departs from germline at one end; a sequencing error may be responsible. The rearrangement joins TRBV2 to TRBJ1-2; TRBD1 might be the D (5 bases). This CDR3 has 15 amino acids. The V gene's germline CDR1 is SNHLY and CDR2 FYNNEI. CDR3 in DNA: TGTGCCAGCAATGAAAGGGGACTATCTAACTATGGCTACACCTTC. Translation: CASNERGLSNYGYTF.

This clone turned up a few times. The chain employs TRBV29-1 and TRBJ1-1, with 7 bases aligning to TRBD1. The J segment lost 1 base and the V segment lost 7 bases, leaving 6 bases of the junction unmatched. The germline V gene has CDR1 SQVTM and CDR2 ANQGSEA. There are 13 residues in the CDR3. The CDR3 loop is CSGQTGPNTEAFF. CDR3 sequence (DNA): TGCAGCGGGCAGACAGGGCCGAACACTGAAGCTTTCTTT. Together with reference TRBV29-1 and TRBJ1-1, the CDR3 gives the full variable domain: SAVISQKPSRDICQRGTSLTIQCQVDSQVTMMFWYRQQPGQSLTLIATANQGSEATYESGFVIDKFPISRPNLTFSTLTVSNMSPEDSSIYLCSGQTGPNTEAFFGQGTRLTVV.

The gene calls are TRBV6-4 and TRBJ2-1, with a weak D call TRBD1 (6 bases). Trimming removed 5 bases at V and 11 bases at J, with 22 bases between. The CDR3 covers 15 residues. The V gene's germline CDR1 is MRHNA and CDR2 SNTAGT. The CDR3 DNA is TGTGCCAGCAGTCCCTCGGACAGTCCCCCGGAGAAGCAGTTCTTC. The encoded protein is CASSPSDSPPEKQFF.

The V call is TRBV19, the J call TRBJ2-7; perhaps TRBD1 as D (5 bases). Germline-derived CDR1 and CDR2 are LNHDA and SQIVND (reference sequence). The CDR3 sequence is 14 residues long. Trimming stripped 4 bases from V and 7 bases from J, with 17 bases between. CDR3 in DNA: TGTGCCAGTAGTAGGGGCAGGGCCTCCTTAGAGCAGTACTTC. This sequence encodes CASSRGRASLEQYF.

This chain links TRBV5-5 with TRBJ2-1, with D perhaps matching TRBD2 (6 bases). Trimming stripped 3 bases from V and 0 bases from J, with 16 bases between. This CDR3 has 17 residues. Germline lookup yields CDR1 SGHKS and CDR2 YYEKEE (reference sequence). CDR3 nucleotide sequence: TGTGCCAGCAGCTGGGATGTTGCGGGGTCCTCCTACAATGAGCAGTTCTTC. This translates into CASSWDVAGSSYNEQFF.

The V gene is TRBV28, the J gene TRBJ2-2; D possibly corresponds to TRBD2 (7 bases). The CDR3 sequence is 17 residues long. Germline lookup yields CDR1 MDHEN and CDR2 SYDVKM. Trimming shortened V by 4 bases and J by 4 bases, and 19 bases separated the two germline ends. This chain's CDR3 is CASSSTAGAPVTGELFF. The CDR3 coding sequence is TGTGCCAGCAGTTCAACGGCGGGGGCGCCGGTCACCGGGGAGCTGTTTTTT.

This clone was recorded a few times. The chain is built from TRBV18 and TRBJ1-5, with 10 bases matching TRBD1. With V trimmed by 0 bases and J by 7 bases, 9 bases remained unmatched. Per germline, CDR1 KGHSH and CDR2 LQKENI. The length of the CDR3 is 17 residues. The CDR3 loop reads CASSPPGTGDGRQPQHF. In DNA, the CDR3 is TGTGCCAGCTCACCACCTGGGACAGGGGATGGACGACAGCCCCAGCATTTT.